This record covers a single T cell receptor (beta chain). As yet, its antigen is unknown. The identical CDR3 is also encoded by other nucleotide sequences in the sample. Trimming took 0 bases from V and 2 from J, leaving 2 bases between them. The CDR3 runs to 13 residues. Germline lookup yields CDR1 SGHAT and CDR2 FQNNGV. This entry belongs to a study of T cell responses to AZD1222 COVID-19 vaccine. Study-wide points: Unmutated variant regions are reportedly the target of nearly half of TCRs that are spike-specific. Donors were largely white British and mainly female; clonal diversity was possibly underestimated.

TCRdb keeps only in-frame clones here, not all; method: immunoSEQ multiplex PCR. The repertoire includes 140,000 to 150,000 clones, around nine tenths of them detected once, and 2.8% sits in the top ten. This chain connects TRBV11-2 to TRBJ1-3; D is undetermined. The sequence derives from an adult in good health. This specimen was peripheral blood, taken on day 0 of MenACWY control vaccination. CDR3 amino acids: CASSLEPGNTIYF. In DNA, the CDR3 is TGTGCCAGCAGCTTAGAGCCTGGAAACACCATATATTTT.